What follows are 4 T cell receptor beta chains derived from one specimen sequenced in a study of graft-versus-host responses after intestinal transplantation. The data were produced by immunoSEQ multiplex PCR, yet TCRdb's version contains in-frame clones alone and is incomplete. Found here are over 85,000 clones, roughly 95% of them singletons; the top ten hold roughly 0.5%. What these receptors recognize is not known. Sequenced here: unstimulated CD8+ T cells sorted from spleen or lymph node cells, sampled before intestinal transplant. The source of these receptors is a human donor who received an intestinal transplant.

The J gene is TRBJ1-1, the V gene TRBV7-3, with TRBD1 as a possible D gene (5 bases). V was trimmed by 3 bases and J by 1 base, leaving 6 bases between them. The CDR3 loop spans 13 amino acids. Germline values: CDR1 SGHTA, CDR2 FQGTGA. The CDR3 is CASSFGTNTEAFF. In DNA, the CDR3 is TGTGCCAGCAGCTTTGGGACGAACACTGAAGCTTTCTTT.

The J gene is TRBJ2-1, the V gene TRBV27, with 13 bases matching TRBD2. This CDR3 has 15 residues. Trimming at V came to 3 bases and at J to 5 bases, leaving 1 base not matched to a gene. Germline CDR1 reads MNHEY; CDR2 reads SMNVEV (reference sequence). CDR3 region: CASSLGTSGNNEQFF. The CDR3 DNA follows: TGTGCCAGCAGTTTGGGGACTAGCGGGAACAATGAGCAGTTCTTC.

This clone was seen just once. The chain is built from TRBV4-1 and TRBJ1-2, with D possibly matching TRBD1 (6 bases). The CDR3 is made up of 19 amino acids. V gave up 4 bases and J gave up 7 bases, with 31 bases separating them. CDR1 and CDR2 from the germline V gene are MGHRA and YSYEKL. The CDR3 sequence is CASSPQPETIGGAKGGYTF. CDR3 sequence (DNA): TGCGCCAGCAGCCCCCAGCCCGAGACGATAGGGGGGGCAAAAGGTGGCTACACCTTC.

The rearrangement links TRBV9 to TRBJ2-2; 8 bases map to TRBD1. The J segment lost 6 bases and the V segment lost 3 bases, leaving 19 bases of the junction unmatched. CDR3 length: 19 amino acids. From germline, CDR1 is SGDLS and CDR2 YYNGEE. The CDR3 loop is CASSERQGRRLFGPGELFF. DNA for the CDR3: TGTGCCAGCAGCGAGAGACAGGGGAGGCGGTTATTCGGTCCCGGGGAGCTGTTTTTT.